The 20 T cell receptor beta chains presented below share a single source sample, sequenced in a study of early T cells in non-severe SARS-CoV-2 infection. TCRdb reprocessed the 5' RACE reads via MiXCR and lists one record per CDR3 protein. The table lists 20,000 to 25,000 distinct CDR3 sequences, nearly 5.5% of them singletons. The sequenced material came from whole blood. These TCRs come from an adult who was a healthcare worker with PCR-confirmed SARS-CoV-2 infection or an uninfected control (not recorded which).

The sample holds many counts of this clonotype. This sequence joins TRBV29-1 and TRBJ2-3; D gene ambiguous. The CDR3 covers 12 residues. CDR1 is SQVTM, CDR2 ANQGSEA, per germline. V lost 0 bases to trimming and J lost 11 bases, with 12 bases between them. The DNA of the CDR3 is TGCAGCGTTGAAGATCGGACCCGTGGGCAGTATTTT. Protein sequence: CSVEDRTRGQYF.

This clonotype has only a few counts. The chain employs TRBV6-4 and TRBJ2-7; D perhaps matches TRBD1 (5 bases). There are 17 residues in the CDR3. The V end lost 1 base, the J end lost 2 bases, and 18 bases lay between the germline ends. CDR1 is MRHNA and CDR2 is SNTAGT in the germline V gene. The CDR3 nucleotides read TGTGCCAGCAGTGACTGGTGGGGCACCTACCCGACCTACGAGCAGTACGTC. It is translated as CASSDWWGTYPTYEQYV.

Many counts were recorded for this clonotype. V gene TRBV10-3 combines with J gene TRBJ1-4, with D uncertain. The CDR3 runs 13 residues. Trimming removed 4 bases from V and 8 bases from J, with 11 bases in between. Per germline, CDR1 ENHRY and CDR2 SYGVKD. The CDR3 nucleotides read TGTGCCATCAGTGGGGATGCTATGGAAAAACTGTTTTTT. The encoded protein is CAISGDAMEKLFF.

This clonotype turned up a few times. CDR3 DNA sequence: TGTGCCAGCAGCCCCCCCGACGAGCAGTACGTC. Translating gives CASSPPDEQYV. The V call is TRBV25-1, the J call TRBJ2-7; D is ambiguous. Between the trimmed V and J ends, which lost 6 bases and 5 bases, there was a span of 8 bases. The CDR3 has 11 amino acids. Per the germline V gene, CDR1 is MGHDK and CDR2 is SYGVNS.

This clonotype counts as medium-sized. The chain is built from TRBV4-3 and TRBJ2-7; 7 positions agree with TRBD1. The CDR3 sequence is 15 residues long. J lost 2 bases, V lost 1 base, and 5 bases had no gene match. Germline CDR1 and CDR2: LGHNA and YSLEER. The CDR3 DNA reads as TGCGCCAGCAGCCAAGGTGAGGGGGCGACCTACGAGCAGTACTTC. Protein product: CASSQGEGATYEQYF.

This clonotype has a count of ten or more. The gene calls are TRBV29-1 and TRBJ2-7; 7 bases align to TRBD2. Germline trimming cut 7 bases from V and 4 bases from J; bases unmatched to any gene: 16. The CDR3 has 15 amino acids. From germline, CDR1 is SQVTM and CDR2 ANQGSEA. In DNA, the CDR3 is TGCAGCGGAAAAAAGGCTAGCGGTAGGATTTACGAGCAGTACGTC. Protein sequence: CSGKKASGRIYEQYV.

This clonotype has at least ten counts. The V gene is TRBV2, the J gene TRBJ2-2, with a possible D match to TRBD2 (5 bases). CDR3 length: 16 residues. V gave up 1 base and J gave up 1 base, with 10 bases separating them. Germline values: CDR1 SNHLY, CDR2 FYNNEI. CDR3: CASSEGSRGNTGELFF. DNA of the CDR3: TGTGCCAGCAGTGAAGGGAGTCGGGGGAACACCGGGGAGCTGTTTTTT.

This clonotype was counted many times. This chain uses TRBV7-2 with TRBJ2-1; D gene ambiguous. The CDR3 has 12 residues. Trimming shortened V by 5 bases and J by 10 bases, and 12 bases separated the two germline ends. Germline-derived CDR1 and CDR2 are SGHTA and FQGNSA. For the CDR3, the DNA is TGTGCCAGCAGCACGGATAGAAGAGAGCAGTTCTTC. Translated, it gives CASSTDRREQFF.

This clonotype was seen only a few times. This chain joins TRBV29-1 and TRBJ1-4; D unresolved. The germline V gene encodes CDR1 SQVTM and CDR2 ANQGSEA. V was clipped by 5 bases and J by 8 bases, with 6 bases between them. CDR3 size: 10 residues. DNA for the CDR3: TGCAGCGTTCTCGGAGAAAAACTGTTTTTT. As protein: CSVLGEKLFF.

The table lists this clonotype with many counts. The chain employs TRBV7-8 and TRBJ1-4, with a tentative D call TRBD1 (6 bases). The CDR3 consists of 17 residues. V lost 4 bases to trimming and J lost 7 bases, with 22 bases between them. Per germline, CDR1 SGHVS and CDR2 FQNEAQ. CDR3 region: CASSSYRVSGEPEKLFF. The DNA of the CDR3 is TGTGCCAGCAGCTCATACAGGGTGTCGGGTGAACCTGAAAAACTGTTTTTT.

This clonotype qualifies as medium-sized (0.01 to 0.1%). The rearrangement joins TRBV7-6 to TRBJ2-3, with TRBD2 matching over 10 bases. This CDR3 is built from 21 residues. Losses at the gene ends were 0 bases for V and 5 bases for J; bases not matched to a gene: 20. Germline values: CDR1 SGHVS, CDR2 FNYEAQ. In nucleotides, the CDR3 is TGTGCCAGCAGCTTAGCGAACCTAGCGGGGGCCGATTGGGTCCCTGGAGATACGCAGTATTTT. This sequence encodes CASSLANLAGADWVPGDTQYF.

The table lists this clonotype with a few counts. The chain employs TRBV7-9 and TRBJ2-3, with D possibly called TRBD1 or TRBD2 (5 bases each). Germline V gene sequence: CDR1 SEHNR, CDR2 FQNEAQ (reference sequence). The V end was cut by 3 bases, the J end by 5 bases, with 15 bases between. The CDR3 consists of 15 residues. The CDR3 coding sequence is TGTGCCAGCAGCTTTCGAGACGGGGCAGGAGATACGCAGTATTTT. Its translation is CASSFRDGAGDTQYF.

This clonotype was recorded a few times. V usage is TRBV7-9 and J usage is TRBJ1-1, with D unresolved. Germline-derived CDR1 and CDR2 are SEHNR and FQNEAQ (reference sequence). V dropped 5 bases and J dropped 10 bases, with 17 bases sitting between them. This CDR3 region has 13 residues. CDR3 region: CASSLSGREAAFF. The CDR3 DNA reads as TGTGCCAGCAGCCTGTCGGGCCGCGAGGCAGCTTTCTTT.

This clonotype was counted at least ten times. The genes are TRBV18 and TRBJ1-6; 8 bases are shared with TRBD1. The V segment lost 2 bases and the J segment 10 bases; nucleotides outside the gene matches: 7. The germline V gene has CDR1 KGHSH and CDR2 LQKENI. This CDR3 has 15 residues. Here the CDR3 reads CASSPSWDRPSPLHF. In DNA form, the CDR3 reads TGTGCCAGCTCACCAAGTTGGGACAGGCCGTCACCCCTCCACTTT. The variable domain in full, with the rest retrieved from reference TRBV18 and TRBJ1-6, is NAGVMQNPRHLVRRRGQEARLRCSPMKGHSHVYWYRQLPEEGLKFMVYLQKENIIDESGMPKERFSAEFPKEGPSILRIQQVVRGDSAAYFCASSPSWDRPSPLHFGNGTRLTVT.

This clonotype occurred a few times. This sequence joins TRBV29-1 and TRBJ1-3; tentative D call: TRBD1 (5 bases). Per germline, CDR1 SQVTM and CDR2 ANQGSEA. V was trimmed by 7 bases and J by 1 base, leaving 11 bases between them. The CDR3 runs 13 residues. The CDR3 sequence: CSADQGSGNTIYF. As DNA, the CDR3 is TGCAGCGCAGACCAGGGATCTGGAAACACCATATATTTT.

Within the sample, this clonotype is medium-sized. The CDR3 bases are TGCAGTGCTAGAGACCGACTAGCTATGGGGGAGCTGTTTTTT. It translates to CSARDRLAMGELFF. The rearrangement links TRBV20-1 to TRBJ2-2, with 7 positions matching TRBD2. V shed 0 bases, J shed 8 bases, and the junction held 6 bases outside the gene matches. The germline V gene has CDR1 DFQATT and CDR2 SNEGSKA (reference sequence). The CDR3 extends over 14 amino acids.

This clonotype was seen repeatedly, ten times or more. The chain is built from TRBV12-3 or TRBV12-4 and TRBJ1-1; D perhaps matches TRBD1 (5 bases). V was clipped by 4 bases and J by 4 bases, with 10 bases between them. This CDR3 contains 13 residues. The CDR3 DNA follows: TGTGCCAGCAGTTATGGGGGTGCCACTGAAGCTTTCTTT. It specifies CASSYGGATEAFF.

This clonotype has ten or more counts. The chain links TRBV7-9 to TRBJ1-2; D is perhaps TRBD1 (5 bases). CDR3 length equals 13 residues. Deletions cut 2 bases from V and 5 bases from J, with 9 bases between. Germline CDR1 and CDR2: SEHNR and FQNEAQ (reference sequence). The DNA of the CDR3 is TGTGCCAGCAGCTTAATATCAGGGTATGGCTACACCTTC. Protein: CASSLISGYGYTF.

This clonotype has at least ten counts. The chain links TRBV12-3 or TRBV12-4 to TRBJ2-2, with 8 bases matching TRBD2. The CDR3 has 15 amino acids. Losses at the gene ends were 6 bases for V and 1 base for J; bases not matched to a gene: 4. The CDR3 sequence is CASRPGLENTGELFF. The CDR3 bases are TGTGCCAGCAGACCGGGACTAGAGAACACCGGGGAGCTGTTTTTT.

This clonotype was counted between two and nine times. The chain joins TRBV28 to TRBJ2-7; possibly TRBD2 for D (8 bases). Trimming took off 5 bases at V and 5 bases at J, with 25 bases between the two ends. Per germline, CDR1 MDHEN and CDR2 SYDVKM. This CDR3 is built from 17 residues. As DNA, the CDR3 is TGTGCCAGCAGTCCTAGAGGGGGCGGGACTAGAGTCCACGAGCAGTACTTC. This encodes CASSPRGGGTRVHEQYF.